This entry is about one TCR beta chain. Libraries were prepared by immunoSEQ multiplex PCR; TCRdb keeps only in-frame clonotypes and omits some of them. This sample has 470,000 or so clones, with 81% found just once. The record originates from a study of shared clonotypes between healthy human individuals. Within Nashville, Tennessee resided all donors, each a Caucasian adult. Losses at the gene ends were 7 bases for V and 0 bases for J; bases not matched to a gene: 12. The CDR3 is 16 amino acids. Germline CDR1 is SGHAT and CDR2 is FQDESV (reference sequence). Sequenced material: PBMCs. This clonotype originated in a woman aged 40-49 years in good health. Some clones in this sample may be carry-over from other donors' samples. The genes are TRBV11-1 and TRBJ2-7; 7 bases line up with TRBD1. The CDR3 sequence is CASTLVQGTSSYEQYF. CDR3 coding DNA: TGTGCCAGCACCCTCGTACAGGGGACCAGCTCCTACGAGCAGTACTTC.